This T cell receptor beta chain was recovered during a study of blood T cell repertoires in COVID-19. Study overall: The origin of the acute and convalescent COVID-19 samples was the United States, Italy and Spain. Sample material is recorded as cDNA or gDNA derived from T cells, B-cell-depleted T cells, or PBMCs.

Original handling: Nucleated cell number was recorded as an estimate derived from reference gene primer amplification. Libraries were prepared by immunoSEQ multiplex PCR; TCRdb keeps only in-frame clonotypes and omits some of them. V, J and clone size were drawn from that table, and D and trimming were deduced from the DNA. This repertoire shows roughly 100,000 clones, around 82% found once; its top ten account for 4% to 5.5%. The CDR3 has 14 residues. This clonotype was sampled from a man aged 60 to 75 with acute or convalescent COVID-19. The sample comprised peripheral blood. V is TRBV21-1 and J is TRBJ2-7; the DNA was not used to check the table's D call, TRBD1. TRBV21-1 is an annotated pseudogene. CDR3 in amino acids: CASPRADTTYEQYF. For the CDR3, the DNA is TGTGCCAGCCCCCGGGCGGACACCACCTACGAGCAGTACTTC.